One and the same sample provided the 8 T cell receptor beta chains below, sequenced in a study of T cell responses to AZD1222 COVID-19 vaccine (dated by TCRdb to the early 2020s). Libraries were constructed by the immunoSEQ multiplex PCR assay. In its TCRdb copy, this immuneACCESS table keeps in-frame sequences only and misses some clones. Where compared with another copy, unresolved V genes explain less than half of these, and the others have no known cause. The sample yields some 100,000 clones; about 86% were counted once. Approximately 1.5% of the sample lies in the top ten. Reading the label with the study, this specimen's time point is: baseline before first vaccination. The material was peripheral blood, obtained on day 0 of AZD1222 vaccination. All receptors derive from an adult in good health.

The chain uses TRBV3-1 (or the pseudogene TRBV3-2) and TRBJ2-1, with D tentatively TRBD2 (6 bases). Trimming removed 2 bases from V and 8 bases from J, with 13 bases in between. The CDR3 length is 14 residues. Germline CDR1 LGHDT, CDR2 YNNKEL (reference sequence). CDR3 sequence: CASSQFGRGDEQFF. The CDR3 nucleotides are TGTGCCAGCAGCCAATTCGGGAGAGGCGATGAGCAGTTCTTC.

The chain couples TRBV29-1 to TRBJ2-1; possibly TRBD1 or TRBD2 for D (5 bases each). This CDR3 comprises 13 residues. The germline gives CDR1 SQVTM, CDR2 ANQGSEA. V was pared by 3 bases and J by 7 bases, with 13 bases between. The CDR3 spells CSVERAGWNEQFF. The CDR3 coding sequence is TGCAGCGTTGAGAGGGCAGGGTGGAATGAGCAGTTCTTC.

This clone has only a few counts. The CDR3 bases are TGTGCCAGCAGCCCAGTGGGGGGGGCAGAGGAAAAACTGTTTTTT. Translation: CASSPVGGAEEKLFF. The chain uses TRBV11-3 and TRBJ1-4, with TRBD1 as a possible D gene (6 bases). The CDR3 is made up of 15 amino acids. Germline CDR1 and CDR2: SGHNT and YENEEA. V was pared by 5 bases and J by 8 bases, with 18 bases between. Complete variable domain (other parts from reference TRBV11-3 and TRBJ1-4): EAGVVQSPRYKIIEKKQPVAFWCNPISGHNTLYWYLQNLGQGPELLIRYENEEAVDDSQLPKDRFSAERLKGVDSTLKIQPAELGDSAVYLCASSPVGGAEEKLFFGSGTQLSVL.

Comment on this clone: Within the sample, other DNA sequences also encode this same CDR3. CDR3 protein: CSVGAGSGNTIYF. CDR3 in DNA: TGCAGCGTTGGGGCGGGCTCTGGAAACACCATATATTTT. This chain connects TRBV29-1 to TRBJ1-3; D is uncertain. CDR1 is SQVTM, CDR2 ANQGSEA, per germline. Trimming left V 4 bases short and J 0 bases short, with 7 bases between. This CDR3 is 13 amino acids long.

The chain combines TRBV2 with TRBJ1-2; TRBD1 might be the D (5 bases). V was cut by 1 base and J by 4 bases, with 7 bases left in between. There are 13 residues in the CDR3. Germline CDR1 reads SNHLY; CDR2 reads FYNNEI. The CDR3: CASSEGGTYGYTF. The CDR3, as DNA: TGTGCCAGCAGTGAAGGGGGCACCTATGGCTACACCTTC.

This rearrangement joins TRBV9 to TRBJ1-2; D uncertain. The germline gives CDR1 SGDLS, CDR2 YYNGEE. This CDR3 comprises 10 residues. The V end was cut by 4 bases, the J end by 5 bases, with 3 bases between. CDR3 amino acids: CASSFYGYTF. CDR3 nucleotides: TGTGCCAGCAGCTTTTATGGCTACACCTTC.

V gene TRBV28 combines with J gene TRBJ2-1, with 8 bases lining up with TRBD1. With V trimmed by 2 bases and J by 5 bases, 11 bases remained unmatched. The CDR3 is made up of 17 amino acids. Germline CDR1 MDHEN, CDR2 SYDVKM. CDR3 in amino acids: CASSLRLPGQANNEQFF. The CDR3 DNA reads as TGTGCCAGCAGTTTACGTCTACCGGGACAGGCCAACAATGAGCAGTTCTTC.

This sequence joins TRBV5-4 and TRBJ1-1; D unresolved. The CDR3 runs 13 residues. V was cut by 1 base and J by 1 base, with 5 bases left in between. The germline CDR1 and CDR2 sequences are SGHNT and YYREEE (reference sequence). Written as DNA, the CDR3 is TGTGCCAGCAGCTTGTCAACGAACACTGAAGCTTTCTTT. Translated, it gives CASSLSTNTEAFF.